Listed below are T cell receptor beta chains from one sample, sequenced in a study of identical twins. TCRdb analysed the 5' RACE reads with MiXCR anew, one entry per CDR3 protein. The sample shows 550,000 to 700,000 distinct CDR3 sequences, 9.6% of them seen only once. The same sample was also used in a study of yellow fever vaccine responses in identical twins.

The sequencing input was PBMCs. These receptor sequences come from a woman in her late teens or twenties in good health. Both conserved end residues are part of each CDR3. Clone size appears in some rows only: once, few, many, or a class for an expanded clone.

clone_size j_call v_call cdr3_aa
few TRBJ2-2 TRBV2 CASRYRGDTGELFF
few TRBJ2-5 TRBV6-2/TRBV6-3 CASSYPQDDKETQYF
- TRBJ1-1 TRBV18 CASSPPSGMNTEAFF
- TRBJ2-3 TRBV7-9 CASNLLALSTDTQYF
- TRBJ2-1 TRBV20-1 CSARDGVTEQFF
many TRBJ1-1 TRBV10-2 CASSYGQGGDTEAFF
- TRBJ2-1 TRBV29-1 CSARTSGSIAEQFF
many TRBJ2-7 TRBV11-2 CASSLVADPRTYEQYF
many TRBJ2-2 TRBV12-3/TRBV12-4 CASRGEANTGELFF
few TRBJ2-3 TRBV5-4 CASVSGDTQYF
- TRBJ2-5 TRBV27 CASSFNGGGKTQYF
- TRBJ2-5 TRBV20-1 CSASLAGQETQYF
few TRBJ2-7 TRBV18 CASSQITLWGTYEQYF
few TRBJ2-7 TRBV29-1 CSVVPGVDEQYF
many TRBJ2-7 TRBV7-6 CASSLADLTEQYF
- TRBJ2-3 TRBV2 CASSLRISYSGSGTDTQYF
many TRBJ2-1 TRBV20-1 CSASAGTLYNEQFF
few TRBJ2-7 TRBV6-1 CASRPPGRISYEQYF
- TRBJ2-7 TRBV7-9 CASSWNRDGFYEQYF
- TRBJ2-2 TRBV4-2 CASSQGEPGRTNTGELFF